This TCR beta chain was identified during a study of T cell changes during pregnancy in multiple sclerosis. The CDR3 length is 16 residues. The germline V gene has CDR1 MNHNY and CDR2 SVGAGI (reference sequence). V lost 1 base, J lost 4 bases, and 13 bases lay in between. Sequenced by immunoSEQ multiplex PCR; TCRdb stores in-frame clones only, minus some. The data contain 40,000 to 50,000 clones, about nine tenths of them singletons. The sequence derives from a female donor with multiple sclerosis, enrolled in a pregnancy study. This chain joins TRBV6-6 and TRBJ2-2, with a tentative D call TRBD1 (7 bases). The sequenced sample was CD4+ T cells from peripheral blood mononuclear cells, obtained in the third trimester of pregnancy. CDR3: CASSYWRDRSTGELFF. The CDR3 DNA is TGTGCCAGCAGTTACTGGCGGGACAGATCCACCGGGGAGCTGTTTTTT.